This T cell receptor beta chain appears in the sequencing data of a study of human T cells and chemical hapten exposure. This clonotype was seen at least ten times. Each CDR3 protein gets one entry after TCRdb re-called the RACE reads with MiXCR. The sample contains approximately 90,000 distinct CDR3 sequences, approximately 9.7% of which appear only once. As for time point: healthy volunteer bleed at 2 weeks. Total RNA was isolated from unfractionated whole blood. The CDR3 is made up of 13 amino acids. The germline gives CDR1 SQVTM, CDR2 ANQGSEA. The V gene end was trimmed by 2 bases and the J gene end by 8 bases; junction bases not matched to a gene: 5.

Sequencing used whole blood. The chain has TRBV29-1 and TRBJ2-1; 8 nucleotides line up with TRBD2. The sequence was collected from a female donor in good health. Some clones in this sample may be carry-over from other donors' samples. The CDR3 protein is CSVENPTSDEQFF. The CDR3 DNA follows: TGCAGCGTTGAAAACCCGACTAGCGATGAGCAGTTCTTC.